Each of the 30 T cell receptor beta chains below was sequenced from the same sample in a study of cytomegalovirus exposure and HLA in healthy donors. The PCR had 60 Vbeta and 13 Jbeta primers. Profiling relied on immunoSEQ multiplex PCR, and the TCRdb table lists in-frame clones only, not all of them. Of 150,000 to 180,000 clones listed, about 85% are singletons. Sequenced material: PBMCs. These TCRs come from a man in his thirties or forties in good health and CMV-seropositive.

This clone showed up just a few times. J is TRBJ2-7 and V is TRBV11-1; 9 positions agree with TRBD2. Trimming at V came to 3 bases and at J to 4 bases, leaving 10 bases not matched to a gene. CDR1 is SGHAT, CDR2 FQDESV, per germline (reference sequence). The CDR3 is 16 residues long. CDR3 bases: TGTGCCAGCAGCTTGGAGGCTAGCGGGGTCTTATACGAGCAGTACTTC. Protein product: CASSLEASGVLYEQYF. The complete variable domain, with remaining parts taken from reference TRBV11-1 and TRBJ2-7, reads EAEVAQSPRYKITEKSQAVAFWCDPISGHATLYWYRQILGQGPELLVQFQDESVVDDSQLPKDRFSAERLKGVDSTLKIQPAELGDSAMYLCASSLEASGVLYEQYFGPGTRLTVT.

V usage is TRBV9 and J usage is TRBJ2-3; TRBD2 matches at 11 bases. Germline V gene sequence: CDR1 SGDLS, CDR2 YYNGEE. J lost 7 bases, V lost 2 bases, and 3 bases had no gene match. CDR3 length equals 14 residues. The CDR3, as DNA: TGTGCCAGCAGCGTTCCTAGCGGGGGGAATACGCAGTATTTT. Protein: CASSVPSGGNTQYF.

This chain links TRBV6-5 with TRBJ1-2, with D possibly TRBD1 on 5 matching bases. Germline CDR1 MNHEY, CDR2 SVGAGI. The CDR3 runs 14 residues. V lost 10 bases and J 5 bases, leaving 20 bases between the germline ends. In DNA, the CDR3 is TGTGCCACCCAATTGGGGCGGGAACTATATGGCTACACCTTC. Protein: CATQLGRELYGYTF.

The chain has TRBV30 and TRBJ1-2, with 8 bases fitting TRBD1. The V segment lost 3 bases and the J segment 6 bases; nucleotides outside the gene matches: 12. Germline CDR1 is GTSNPN and CDR2 is SVGIG (reference sequence). This CDR3 is built from 15 residues. CDR3 sequence reads: CAWRDRERWGDGYTF. CDR3 nucleotide sequence: TGTGCCTGGAGGGACAGGGAGAGATGGGGAGATGGCTACACCTTC.

This clone was seen once. The V call is TRBV7-9, the J call TRBJ1-5, with D maybe TRBD1 (6 bases). Looked up from germline, CDR1 is SEHNR and CDR2 is FQNEAQ (reference sequence). This CDR3 region has 15 residues. Trimming cost V 5 bases and J 1 base, with 12 bases left between them. The CDR3 protein is CASSGKDRSNQPQHF. The CDR3, as DNA: TGTGCCAGCAGCGGAAAGGACAGAAGCAATCAGCCCCAGCATTTT.

The V call is TRBV5-8, the J call TRBJ1-2, with D possibly being TRBD1 (5 bases). Germline CDR1 SGHTS, CDR2 YDEGEE. This CDR3 comprises 18 residues. V shed 4 bases and J shed 6 bases, with 28 bases lying between them. DNA of the CDR3: TGTGCCAGCAGCCCGTTGACAGAGTCCACCCGTCCCGTGCATGGCTACACCTTC. Residues: CASSPLTESTRPVHGYTF.

This chain uses TRBV7-6 with TRBJ1-5; 9 nucleotides match TRBD1. In germline, CDR1 is SGHVS, CDR2 FNYEAQ. V was pared by 4 bases and J by 1 base, with 5 bases of the junction left unmatched. The length of the CDR3 is 16 residues. CDR3 DNA sequence: TGTGCCAGCAGCTCTCGACAGGGGGGAAGCAATCAGCCCCAGCATTTT. Its protein is CASSSRQGGSNQPQHF.

The chain links TRBV5-4 to TRBJ2-7; 8 bases align to TRBD2. J gave up 1 base and V 7 bases, and 4 bases lay outside the gene matches. The CDR3 spans 13 residues. Germline V gene lookup returns CDR1 SGHNT and CDR2 YYREEE (reference sequence). The CDR3 sequence: CASFIAGSYEQYF. CDR3 nucleotides: TGTGCCAGCTTTATAGCGGGGTCCTACGAGCAGTACTTC.

The chain employs TRBV5-6 and TRBJ1-3; D is ambiguous. In germline, CDR1 is SGHDT, CDR2 YYEEEE. Deletions cut 2 bases from V and 4 bases from J, with 10 bases between. The CDR3 extends over 14 amino acids. DNA of the CDR3: TGTGCCAGCAGCTTAGCGGGGTCAGGAAACACCATATATTTT. This translates into CASSLAGSGNTIYF.

The rearrangement uses TRBV5-6 and TRBJ2-5; D perhaps matches TRBD2 (6 bases). The V gene's germline CDR1 is SGHDT and CDR2 YYEEEE. V gave up 3 bases and J gave up 2 bases, with 11 bases separating them. The CDR3 totals 14 residues. The CDR3 region has the DNA TGTGCCAGCAGCTCCCGGGACTTTCAAGAGACCCAGTACTTC. Encoded protein: CASSSRDFQETQYF. Full variable domain (missing parts from reference TRBV5-6 and TRBJ2-5): DAGVTQSPTHLIKTRGQQVTLRCSPKSGHDTVSWYQQALGQGPQFIFQYYEEEERQRGNFPDRFSGHQFPNYSSELNVNALLLGDSALYLCASSSRDFQETQYFGPGTRLLVL.

V usage is TRBV6-1 and J usage is TRBJ1-1; TRBD1 agrees at 9 bases. The CDR3 has 16 residues. V trimming: 2 bases; J trimming: 4 bases; junction bases outside the gene matches: 8. Looked up from germline, CDR1 is MNHNS and CDR2 is SASEGT. For the CDR3, the DNA is TGTGCCAGCAGTGAACTTCCGGGACAGGGACCCACTGAAGCTTTCTTT. Translated, it gives CASSELPGQGPTEAFF.

The rearrangement uses TRBV6-1 and TRBJ1-5; D unresolved. Trimming stripped 1 base from V and 2 bases from J, with 15 bases between. The CDR3 is 17 amino acids. Germline loops: CDR1 MNHNS, CDR2 SASEGT. CDR3 residues: CASSEGAAQVGNQPQHF. The CDR3 DNA follows: TGTGCCAGCAGTGAAGGGGCCGCCCAAGTGGGCAATCAGCCCCAGCATTTT.

In this sample, this clone turned up once. The germline gene is not matched at one end of the junction; a read error may be the cause. The chain carries TRBV7-9 and TRBJ1-4, with D hard to call. The CDR3 contains 16 residues. CDR1 SEHNR and CDR2 FQNEAQ come from the germline V gene (reference sequence). The CDR3 DNA reads as TGTTCCAGCAGCTTAGACTTGGCGGGCCGGAGTGAAAAACTGTTTTTT. Amino acids: CSSSLDLAGRSEKLFF.

A single count supports this clone. V is TRBV4-1 and J is TRBJ1-1; unclear D gene. The CDR3 covers 17 residues. Germline V lookup: CDR1 MGHRA, CDR2 YSYEKL. Trimming left V 4 bases short and J 3 bases short, with 21 bases between. The CDR3 spells CASSRSGSGPRDTEAFF. The CDR3 DNA reads TGCGCCAGCAGCCGAAGCGGATCAGGACCTCGGGACACTGAAGCTTTCTTT.

The sample holds a few counts of this clone. The V call is TRBV11-2, the J call TRBJ2-2; tentative D call: TRBD2 (5 bases). V was clipped by 6 bases and J by 0 bases, with 14 bases between them. Germline CDR1 SGHAT, CDR2 FQNNGV. The CDR3 consists of 16 residues. The CDR3 coding sequence is TGTGCCAGCAGTCTACAGTCCGGGGCGAACACCGGGGAGCTGTTTTTT. This sequence encodes CASSLQSGANTGELFF.

The chain joins TRBV7-8 to TRBJ1-2, with D hard to call. Germline V gene data show CDR1 as SGHVS and CDR2 as FQNEAQ. This CDR3 is 16 amino acids long. V lost 1 base and J 4 bases, leaving 16 bases between the germline ends. This CDR3 is CASSLELRGGFYGYTF. In nucleotides, the CDR3 is TGTGCCAGCAGCTTAGAGCTTCGTGGCGGGTTCTATGGCTACACCTTC.

The V call is TRBV5-1, the J call TRBJ2-1; 8 positions match TRBD2. Looked up from germline, CDR1 is SGHRS and CDR2 is YFSETQ. Trimming at V came to 5 bases and at J to 3 bases, leaving 7 bases not matched to a gene. CDR3 length: 15 amino acids. The CDR3 DNA reads as TGCGCCAGCAGTCAAAACGGGGGGGTCTACAATGAGCAGTTCTTC. Translating gives CASSQNGGVYNEQFF.

CDR3 residues: CASRLPGAPYGYTF. CDR3 nucleotides: TGTGCCAGCAGACTCCCAGGGGCGCCCTATGGCTACACCTTC. V usage is TRBV6-5 and J usage is TRBJ1-2, with D perhaps TRBD1 (6 bases). This CDR3 has 14 amino acids. With 6 bases removed from V and 4 bases from J, the gap between germline ends came to 15 bases. CDR1 and CDR2 from the germline V gene are MNHEY and SVGAGI.

J is TRBJ1-2 and V is TRBV27; the match to TRBD1 covers 10 bases. The CDR3 is 15 residues long. V dropped 3 bases and J dropped 5; count of bases not matched to a gene: 6. The germline V gene has CDR1 MNHEY and CDR2 SMNVEV (reference sequence). This CDR3 is CASSFTTGGPYGYTF. For the CDR3, the DNA is TGTGCCAGCAGTTTCACGACAGGGGGCCCTTATGGCTACACCTTC.

The chain has TRBV28 and TRBJ2-7; TRBD1 is a possible D gene (5 bases). Germline values: CDR1 MDHEN, CDR2 SYDVKM. Trimming removed 3 bases from V and 4 bases from J, with 10 bases in between. The CDR3 extends over 13 amino acids. CDR3 in amino acids: CASSLGQSYEQYF. The DNA for the CDR3 is TGTGCCAGCAGTTTGGGGCAGTCGTACGAGCAGTACTTC.

The V gene is TRBV7-2, the J gene TRBJ1-4, with 7 bases aligning to TRBD1. V shed 4 bases, J shed 8 bases, and the junction held 7 bases outside the gene matches. The germline CDR1 and CDR2 sequences are SGHTA and FQGNSA. The CDR3 has 14 amino acids. CDR3 residues: CASSSTGVGEKLFF. For the CDR3, the DNA is TGTGCCAGCAGCTCAACAGGGGTGGGCGAAAAACTGTTTTTT.

V and J are TRBV5-4 and TRBJ1-4; 7 positions agree with TRBD1. Unmatched junction bases numbered 12, after V lost 2 bases and J lost 8 bases. This CDR3 comprises 16 residues. CDR1 and CDR2 from the germline V gene are SGHNT and YYREEE (reference sequence). The CDR3 loop reads CASSLQGTWGGEKLFF. The CDR3 region has the DNA TGTGCCAGCAGCTTACAGGGGACCTGGGGTGGGGAAAAACTGTTTTTT.

This chain uses TRBV6-5 with TRBJ2-7; the match to TRBD2 covers 8 bases. V was pared by 2 bases and J by 1 base, with 4 bases of the junction left unmatched. CDR1 and CDR2 from the germline V gene are MNHEY and SVGAGI. The CDR3 contains 15 residues. The CDR3 DNA is TGTGCCAGCAGTTACGAGGCGGGGGGTTCCTACGAGCAGTACTTC. It specifies CASSYEAGGSYEQYF.

CDR3 coding DNA: TGCGCCAGCAGCTTTGCCCCGGACAGGGTTGATGGCTACACCTTC. It specifies CASSFAPDRVDGYTF. This rearrangement joins TRBV5-1 to TRBJ1-2; the match to TRBD1 covers 8 bases. CDR3 length: 15 residues. The junction had 9 bases not matched to a gene; V was cut back by 2 bases and J by 6 bases. From germline, CDR1 is SGHRS and CDR2 YFSETQ.

This clone was seen only once. J is TRBJ2-3 and V is TRBV6-5; 8 bases are a match to TRBD2. The CDR3 is 16 amino acids. Trimming cost V 4 bases and J 3 bases; bases outside gene matches: 9. In germline, CDR1 is MNHEY, CDR2 SVGAGI. The CDR3 coding sequence is TGTGCCAGCAGTTTACCAGCGGGAGACAATACAGATACGCAGTATTTT. It is translated as CASSLPAGDNTDTQYF.

This chain links TRBV9 with TRBJ1-1; D unresolved. The CDR3 sequence is 11 residues long. Germline V CDR1 and CDR2: SGDLS, YYNGEE. Trimming left V 10 bases short and J 1 base short, with 8 bases between. CDR3 protein: CASGSNTEAFF. In DNA, the CDR3 is TGTGCCTCGGGTTCGAACACTGAAGCTTTCTTT.

This clone was observed a few times. The chain links TRBV5-1 to TRBJ2-7; weak D call: TRBD1 (6 bases). This CDR3 region has 13 residues. Per the germline V gene, CDR1 is SGHRS and CDR2 is YFSETQ. V lost 4 bases and J 10 bases, leaving 18 bases between the germline ends. CDR3 DNA sequence: TGCGCCAGCAGCGACACAGAAGGACAGACACAGTACTTC. Amino acid sequence: CASSDTEGQTQYF.

The CDR3: CASSQDHGSNSPLHF. Written as DNA, the CDR3 is TGTGCCAGCAGCCAAGATCACGGGAGCAATTCACCCCTCCACTTT. J is TRBJ1-6 and V is TRBV14; D remains unclear. Germline CDR1 SGHDN, CDR2 FVKESK. Between the trimmed V and J ends, which lost 0 bases and 7 bases, there was a span of 10 bases. This CDR3 is 15 amino acids long.

The V call is TRBV19, the J call TRBJ1-1, with D hard to call. This CDR3 comprises 16 residues. Germline V gene data show CDR1 as LNHDA and CDR2 as SQIVND (reference sequence). V was clipped by 3 bases and J by 1 base, with 15 bases between them. Here the CDR3 reads CASSISVGPSNTEAFF. CDR3 in DNA: TGTGCCAGTAGTATTTCGGTGGGCCCCTCGAACACTGAAGCTTTCTTT.

This CDR3 is CALTDEGHGSNTEAFF. CDR3 nucleotides: TGTGCCCTCACCGACGAGGGACACGGGTCGAACACTGAAGCTTTCTTT. V is TRBV2 and J is TRBJ1-1; TRBD1 might be the D (6 bases). In germline, CDR1 is SNHLY, CDR2 FYNNEI. The CDR3 has 16 amino acids. Between the trimmed V and J ends, which lost 11 bases and 1 base, there was a span of 23 bases.